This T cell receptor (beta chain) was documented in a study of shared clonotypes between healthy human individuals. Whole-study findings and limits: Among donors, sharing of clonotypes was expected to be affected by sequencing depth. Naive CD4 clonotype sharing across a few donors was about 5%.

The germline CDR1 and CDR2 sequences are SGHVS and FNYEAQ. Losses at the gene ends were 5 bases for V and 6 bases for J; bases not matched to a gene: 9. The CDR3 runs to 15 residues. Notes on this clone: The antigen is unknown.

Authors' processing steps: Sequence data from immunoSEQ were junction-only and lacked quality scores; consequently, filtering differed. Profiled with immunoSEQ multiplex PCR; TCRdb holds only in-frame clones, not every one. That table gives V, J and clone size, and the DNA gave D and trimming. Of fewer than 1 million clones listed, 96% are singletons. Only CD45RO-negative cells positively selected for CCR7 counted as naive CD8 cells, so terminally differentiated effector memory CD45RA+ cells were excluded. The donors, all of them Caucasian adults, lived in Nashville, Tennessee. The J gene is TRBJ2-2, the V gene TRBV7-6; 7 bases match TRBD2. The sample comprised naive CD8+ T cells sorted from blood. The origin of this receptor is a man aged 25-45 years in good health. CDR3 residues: CASSLRRERAGELFF. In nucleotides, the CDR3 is TGTGCCAGCAGCCTGAGGCGGGAGAGGGCCGGGGAGCTGTTTTTT.